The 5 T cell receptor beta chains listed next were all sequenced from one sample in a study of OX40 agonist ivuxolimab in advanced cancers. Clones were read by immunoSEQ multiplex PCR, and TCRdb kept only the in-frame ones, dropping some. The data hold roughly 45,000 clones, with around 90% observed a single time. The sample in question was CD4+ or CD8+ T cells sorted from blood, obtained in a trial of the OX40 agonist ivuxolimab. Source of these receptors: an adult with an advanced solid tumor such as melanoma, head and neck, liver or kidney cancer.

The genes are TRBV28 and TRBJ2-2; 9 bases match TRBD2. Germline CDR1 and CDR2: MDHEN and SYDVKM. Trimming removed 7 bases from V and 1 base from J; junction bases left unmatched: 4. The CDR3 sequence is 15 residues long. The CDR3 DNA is TGTGCCAGCACCCTAGCGGGATGGAACACCGGGGAGCTGTTTTTT. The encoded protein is CASTLAGWNTGELFF. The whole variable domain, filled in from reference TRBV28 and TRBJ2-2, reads DVKVTQSSRYLVKRTGEKVFLECVQDMDHENMFWYRQDPGLGLRLIYFSYDVKMKEKGDIPEGYSVSREKKERFSLILESASTNQTSMYLCASTLAGWNTGELFFGEGSRLTVL.

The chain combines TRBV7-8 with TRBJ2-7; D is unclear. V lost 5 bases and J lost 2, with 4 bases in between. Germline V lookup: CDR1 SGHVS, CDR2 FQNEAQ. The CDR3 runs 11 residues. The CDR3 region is CASSLTYEQYF. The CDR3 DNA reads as TGTGCCAGCAGCCTCACCTACGAGCAGTACTTC.

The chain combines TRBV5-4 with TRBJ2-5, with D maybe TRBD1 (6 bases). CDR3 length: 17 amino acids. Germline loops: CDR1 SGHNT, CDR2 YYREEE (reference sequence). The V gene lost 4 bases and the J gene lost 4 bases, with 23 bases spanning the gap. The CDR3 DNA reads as TGTGCCAGCAGCCCGAATCTGCAGGGGCGGCTGAGAGAGACCCAGTACTTC. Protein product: CASSPNLQGRLRETQYF. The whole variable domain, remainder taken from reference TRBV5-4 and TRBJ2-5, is ETGVTQSPTHLIKTRGQQVTLRCSSQSGHNTVSWYQQALGQGPQFIFQYYREEENGRGNFPPRFSGLQFPNYSSELNVNALELDDSALYLCASSPNLQGRLRETQYFGPGTRLLVL.

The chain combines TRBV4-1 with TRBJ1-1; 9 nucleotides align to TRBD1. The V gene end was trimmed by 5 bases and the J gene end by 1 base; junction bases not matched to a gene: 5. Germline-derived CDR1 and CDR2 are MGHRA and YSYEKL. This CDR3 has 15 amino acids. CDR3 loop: CASSGGQGKNTEAFF. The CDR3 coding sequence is TGCGCCAGCAGCGGGGGACAGGGCAAGAACACTGAAGCTTTCTTT.

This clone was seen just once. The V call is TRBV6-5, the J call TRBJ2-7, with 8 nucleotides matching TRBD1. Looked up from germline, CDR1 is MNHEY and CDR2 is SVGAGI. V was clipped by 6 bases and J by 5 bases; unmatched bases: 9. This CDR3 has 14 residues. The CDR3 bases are TGTGCCAGCAGATTCCAGGGGGCTAATAACGAGCAGTACGTC. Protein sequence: CASRFQGANNEQYV.